This T cell receptor beta chain was recovered during a study of CD8+CD57+ T cells in acquired aplastic anemia. Study-wide background: Sorted CD4+ plus CD8+ cells gave DNA averaging roughly 3.2 ug.

The patients chosen for sequencing had shown expansion of CD8+CD57+ cells (detected by flow cytometry). Every one of the patients had aplastic anemia (severe, acquired). Per germline, CDR1 SGDLS and CDR2 YYNGEE. V lost 3 bases and J lost 5; bases outside the gene matches: 7. The CDR3 covers 15 residues. TCR beta VDJ and CDR3 profiles were obtained from a genomic DNA template. TCRdb re-called the reads through MiXCR, storing one row per CDR3 protein. Seen here are 150,000 or so distinct CDR3 sequences, about 45% observed once, and the top ten hold more than 1%. The chain is built from TRBV9 and TRBJ2-7, with 11 bases aligning to TRBD2. Sequencing was done on a sample of sorted CD4+, CD8+, or CD8+CD57+ T cells (not recorded which) from PBMCs. The source of this sequence is a human donor with aplastic anemia. CDR3 bases: TGTGCCAGCAGCGATAGCGGGGGGGCCTTGGACGAGCAGTACTTC. Translating gives CASSDSGGALDEQYF.